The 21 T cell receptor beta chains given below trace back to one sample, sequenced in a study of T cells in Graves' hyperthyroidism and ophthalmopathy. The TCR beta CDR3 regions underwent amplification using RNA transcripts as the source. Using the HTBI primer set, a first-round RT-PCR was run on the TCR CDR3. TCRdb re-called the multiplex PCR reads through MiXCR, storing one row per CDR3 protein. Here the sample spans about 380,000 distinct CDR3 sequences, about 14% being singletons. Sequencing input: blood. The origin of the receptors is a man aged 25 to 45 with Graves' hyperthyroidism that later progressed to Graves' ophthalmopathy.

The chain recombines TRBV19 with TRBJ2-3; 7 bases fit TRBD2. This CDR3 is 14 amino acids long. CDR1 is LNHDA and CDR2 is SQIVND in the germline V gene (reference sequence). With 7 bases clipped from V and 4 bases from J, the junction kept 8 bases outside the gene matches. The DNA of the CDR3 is TGTGCCAGTACCCCTGGGGCGGGGGCAGATACGCAGTATTTT. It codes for CASTPGAGADTQYF.

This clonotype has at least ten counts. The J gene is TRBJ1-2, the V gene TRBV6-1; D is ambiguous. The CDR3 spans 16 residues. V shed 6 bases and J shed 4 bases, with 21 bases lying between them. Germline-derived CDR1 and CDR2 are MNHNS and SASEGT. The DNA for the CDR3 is TGTGCCAGCAGCCAGACAAAATGGGCGGCTAGCTATGGCTACACCTTC. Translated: CASSQTKWAASYGYTF.

DNA of the CDR3: TGCAGTGCTCAACCGGGACAGCTCCACGATTCACCCCTCCACTTT. This translates into CSAQPGQLHDSPLHF. V is TRBV20-1 and J is TRBJ1-6, with 7 bases fitting TRBD1. V lost 5 bases, J lost 8 bases, and 12 bases stayed unmatched. The CDR3 has 15 amino acids. CDR1 is DFQATT and CDR2 is SNEGSKA in the germline V gene (reference sequence).

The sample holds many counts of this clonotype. CDR3 residues: CASSPLVRGYTF. In DNA, the CDR3 is TGTGCCAGCAGTCCCCTAGTACGGGGCTACACCTTC. This rearrangement joins TRBV28 to TRBJ1-2; D unresolved. The V gene's germline CDR1 is MDHEN and CDR2 SYDVKM. Between the trimmed V and J ends, which lost 5 bases and 8 bases, there was a span of 12 bases. This CDR3 has 12 residues.

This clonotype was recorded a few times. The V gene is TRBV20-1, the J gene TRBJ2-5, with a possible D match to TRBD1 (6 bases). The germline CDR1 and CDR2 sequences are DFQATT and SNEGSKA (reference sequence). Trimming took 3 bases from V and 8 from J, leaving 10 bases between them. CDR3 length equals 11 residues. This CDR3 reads CSASYRATQYF. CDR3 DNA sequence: TGCAGTGCTAGCTACAGGGCTACCCAGTACTTC.

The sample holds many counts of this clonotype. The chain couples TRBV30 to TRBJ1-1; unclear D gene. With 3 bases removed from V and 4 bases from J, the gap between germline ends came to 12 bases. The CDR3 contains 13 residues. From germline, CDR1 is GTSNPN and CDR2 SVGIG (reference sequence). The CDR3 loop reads CAWSLDTLTEAFF. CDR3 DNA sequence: TGTGCCTGGAGCCTTGACACACTCACTGAAGCTTTCTTT.

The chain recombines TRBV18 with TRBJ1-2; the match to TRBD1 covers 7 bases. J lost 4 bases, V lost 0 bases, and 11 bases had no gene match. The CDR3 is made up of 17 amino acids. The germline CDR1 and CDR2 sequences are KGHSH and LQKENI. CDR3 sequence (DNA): TGTGCCAGCTCACCACCGGGTATAGGGGGCAGTGTCTATGGCTACACCTTC. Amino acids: CASSPPGIGGSVYGYTF.

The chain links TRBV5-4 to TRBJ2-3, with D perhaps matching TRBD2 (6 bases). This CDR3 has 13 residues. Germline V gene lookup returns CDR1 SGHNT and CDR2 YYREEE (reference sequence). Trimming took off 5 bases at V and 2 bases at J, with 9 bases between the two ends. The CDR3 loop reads CASRGLHTDTQYF. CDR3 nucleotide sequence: TGTGCCAGCAGGGGACTTCACACAGATACGCAGTATTTT.

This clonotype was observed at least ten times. CDR3 amino acids: CATSRQGSLNNEQFF. DNA for the CDR3: TGTGCCACCAGCAGACAGGGATCTTTAAACAATGAGCAGTTCTTC. This chain joins TRBV15 and TRBJ2-1, with D maybe TRBD1 (5 bases). This CDR3 region has 15 residues. V lost 2 bases and J 5 bases, leaving 13 bases between the germline ends. Germline V lookup: CDR1 LNHNV, CDR2 YYDKDF (reference sequence).

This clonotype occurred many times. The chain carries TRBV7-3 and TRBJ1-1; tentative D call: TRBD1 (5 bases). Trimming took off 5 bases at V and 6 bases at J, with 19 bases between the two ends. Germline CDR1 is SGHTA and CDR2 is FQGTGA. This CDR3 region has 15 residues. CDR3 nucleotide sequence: TGTGCCAGCAGCCCCCAGGCGGGGGGTTCGGCTGAAGCTTTCTTT. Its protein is CASSPQAGGSAEAFF.

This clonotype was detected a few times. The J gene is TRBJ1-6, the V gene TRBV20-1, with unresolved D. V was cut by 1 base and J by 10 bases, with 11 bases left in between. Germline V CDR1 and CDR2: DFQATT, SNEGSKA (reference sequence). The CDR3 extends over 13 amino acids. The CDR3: CSARVLAGSPLHF. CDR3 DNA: TGCAGTGCTAGAGTATTGGCAGGATCACCCCTCCACTTT.

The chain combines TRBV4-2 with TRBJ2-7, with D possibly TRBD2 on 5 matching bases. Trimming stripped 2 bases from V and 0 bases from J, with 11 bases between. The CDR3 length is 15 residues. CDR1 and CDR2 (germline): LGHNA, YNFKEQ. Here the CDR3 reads CASSQKADPSYEQYF. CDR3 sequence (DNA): TGTGCCAGCAGCCAAAAAGCGGATCCCTCCTACGAGCAGTACTTC.

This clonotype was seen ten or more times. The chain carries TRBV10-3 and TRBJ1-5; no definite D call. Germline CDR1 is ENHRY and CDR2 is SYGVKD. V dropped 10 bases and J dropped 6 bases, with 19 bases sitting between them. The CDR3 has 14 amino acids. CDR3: CATTPGNVGQPQHF. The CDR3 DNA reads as TGTGCCACCACGCCTGGGAACGTGGGTCAGCCCCAGCATTTT.

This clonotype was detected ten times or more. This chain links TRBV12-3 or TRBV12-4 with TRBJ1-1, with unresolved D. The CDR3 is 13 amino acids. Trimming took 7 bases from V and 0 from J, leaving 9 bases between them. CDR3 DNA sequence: TGTGCCAGCAACCTGATTGTGAACACTGAAGCTTTCTTT. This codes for CASNLIVNTEAFF.

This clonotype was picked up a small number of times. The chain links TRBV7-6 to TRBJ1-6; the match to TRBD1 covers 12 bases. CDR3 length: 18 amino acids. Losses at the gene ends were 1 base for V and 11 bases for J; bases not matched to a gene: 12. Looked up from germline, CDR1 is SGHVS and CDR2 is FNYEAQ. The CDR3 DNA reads TGTGCCAGCAGCTTAGGTTCCGGGACAGGGGGCGCCTCTACACCCCTCCACTTT. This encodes CASSLGSGTGGASTPLHF.

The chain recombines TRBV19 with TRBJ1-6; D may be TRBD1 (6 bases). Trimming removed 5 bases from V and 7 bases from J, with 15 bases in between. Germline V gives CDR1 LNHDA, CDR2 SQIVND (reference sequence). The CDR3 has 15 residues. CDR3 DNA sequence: TGTGCCAGTAGTCCGATACAGGGAGGGAATTCACCCCTCCACTTT. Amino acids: CASSPIQGGNSPLHF.

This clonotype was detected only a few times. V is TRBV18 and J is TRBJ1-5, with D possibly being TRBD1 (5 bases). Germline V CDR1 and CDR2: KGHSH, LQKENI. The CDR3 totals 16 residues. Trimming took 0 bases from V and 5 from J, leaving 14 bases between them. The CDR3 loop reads CASSPPGYRTDQPQHF. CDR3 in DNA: TGTGCCAGCTCACCACCGGGTTACAGGACCGATCAGCCCCAGCATTTT.

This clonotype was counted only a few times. The CDR3 DNA is TGTGCCAGCAGCTCCCGGGACAGGGGTGGCTATGAGCAGTTCTTC. The encoded protein is CASSSRDRGGYEQFF. The rearrangement links TRBV7-8 to TRBJ2-1; 10 bases are a match to TRBD1. V dropped 4 bases and J dropped 8; count of bases not matched to a gene: 8. The CDR3 is 15 amino acids. The germline CDR1 and CDR2 sequences are SGHVS and FQNEAQ.

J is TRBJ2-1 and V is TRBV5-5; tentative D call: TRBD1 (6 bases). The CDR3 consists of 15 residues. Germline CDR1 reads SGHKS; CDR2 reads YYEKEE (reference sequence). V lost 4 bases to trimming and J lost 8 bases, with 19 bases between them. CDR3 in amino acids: CASSPGQGYPDEQFF. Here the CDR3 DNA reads TGTGCCAGCAGCCCGGGGCAGGGGTATCCCGATGAGCAGTTCTTC.

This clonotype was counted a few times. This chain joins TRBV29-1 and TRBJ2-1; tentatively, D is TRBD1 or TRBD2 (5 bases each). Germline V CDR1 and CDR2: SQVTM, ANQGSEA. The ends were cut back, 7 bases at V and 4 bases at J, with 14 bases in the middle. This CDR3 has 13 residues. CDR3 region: CSGLRDRYNEQFF. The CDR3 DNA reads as TGCAGCGGTCTCCGGGACCGTTACAATGAGCAGTTCTTC.

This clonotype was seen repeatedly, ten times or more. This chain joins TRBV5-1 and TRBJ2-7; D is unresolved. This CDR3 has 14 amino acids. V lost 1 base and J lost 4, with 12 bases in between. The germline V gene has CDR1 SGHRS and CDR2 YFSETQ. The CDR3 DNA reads TGCGCCAGCAGCTTGAGTACGGACGGTTACGAGCAGTACTTC. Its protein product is CASSLSTDGYEQYF.